The 24 T cell receptor beta chains below were found in one sample sequenced in a study of regulatory T cells in long-lasting Graves disease. Time point defined: newly diagnosed GD, antithyroid drugs for less than 3 months. The TCR library was made from RNA that had been extracted from PBMCs in TRIzol. Assembly of TCR beta libraries relied on iRepertoire HTBI primers together with Arm-PCR of CDR3 regions. TCRdb re-called the multiplex PCR reads with MiXCR, one entry per CDR3 protein. The sample shows hundreds of thousands of distinct CDR3 sequences, 15% to 20% of them seen only once. The same data also went into a second study, on T cells in Graves' hyperthyroidism and ophthalmopathy.

Sample: peripheral blood mononuclear cells (PBMCs), taken at new diagnosis, from a patient treated with antithyroid drugs. The receptors were sampled from a man aged 18 to 30 with Graves disease.

This clonotype was observed a few times. The rearrangement links TRBV20-1 to TRBJ2-5; no clear D. The CDR3 contains 10 residues. The germline gives CDR1 DFQATT, CDR2 SNEGSKA (reference sequence). Between the trimmed V and J ends, which lost 6 bases and 4 bases, there was a span of 6 bases. This chain's CDR3 is CSADPETQYF. The DNA of the CDR3 is TGCAGTGCAGACCCAGAGACCCAGTACTTC.

The rearrangement uses TRBV5-6 and TRBJ2-7; D uncertain. Trimming pared 3 bases from V and 3 bases from J, leaving 13 bases between. The germline V gene encodes CDR1 SGHDT and CDR2 YYEEEE. CDR3 length: 14 amino acids. The CDR3 DNA reads TGTGCCAGCAGCTCCTCAGAAAAGTACTACGAGCAGTACTTC. Translated: CASSSSEKYYEQYF.

There are a few counts of this clonotype. One end of the junction fails to match germline, which may point to a read error. The V and J genes are TRBV7-9 and TRBJ2-7, with 8 bases matching TRBD1. Germline CDR1 and CDR2: SEHNR and FQNEAQ (reference sequence). The CDR3 is 19 residues long. CDR3 sequence reads: CAGSWILGQGNSVSYEQYF. CDR3 DNA sequence: TGTGCCGGCAGTTGGATACTCGGACAGGGAAATTCCGTCTCCTACGAGCAGTACTTC.

There are a few counts of this clonotype. V is TRBV20-1 and J is TRBJ2-2, with TRBD1 matching 7 bases. This CDR3 is 13 amino acids long. CDR1 and CDR2 (germline): DFQATT, SNEGSKA (reference sequence). V lost 3 bases and J lost 7; bases outside the gene matches: 5. CDR3 sequence (DNA): TGCAGTGCTAGCCGGACAGGCCTCGGGGAGCTGTTTTTT. Amino acids: CSASRTGLGELFF.

The sample holds many counts of this clonotype. This sequence joins TRBV5-1 and TRBJ2-1, with TRBD2 matching 7 bases. The germline V gene has CDR1 SGHRS and CDR2 YFSETQ. Trimming at V came to 5 bases and at J to 7 bases, leaving 9 bases not matched to a gene. The CDR3 length is 14 residues. CDR3 protein: CASRLREGRNEQFF. In DNA form, the CDR3 reads TGCGCCAGCAGGCTTAGGGAGGGGAGGAATGAGCAGTTCTTC.

This clonotype was detected only a few times. J is TRBJ1-3 and V is TRBV7-3, with D unresolved. The CDR3 has 15 residues. The germline CDR1 and CDR2 sequences are SGHTA and FQGTGA. The germline V and J ends were trimmed by 3 bases and 0 bases, with 9 bases remaining between them. In nucleotides, the CDR3 is TGTGCCAGCAGCTTCGGGGAGAGCTCTGGAAACACCATATATTTT. This gives the protein CASSFGESSGNTIYF.

The chain has TRBV20-1 and TRBJ1-5, with a tentative D call TRBD1 (6 bases). Trimming cost V 4 bases and J 1 base, with 11 bases left between them. There are 14 residues in the CDR3. Germline CDR1 and CDR2: DFQATT and SNEGSKA (reference sequence). CDR3 DNA: TGCAGTGCTAATGAGGGGGTAAGCAATCAGCCCCAGCATTTT. Protein: CSANEGVSNQPQHF.

This clonotype has ten or more counts. This chain joins TRBV2 and TRBJ2-6, with D hard to call. The CDR3 loop spans 15 amino acids. V shed 4 bases and J shed 2 bases, with 9 bases lying between them. Germline lookup yields CDR1 SNHLY and CDR2 FYNNEI. For the CDR3, the DNA is TGTGCCAGCAGTGGGGGTTATGCTGGGGCCAACGTCCTGACTTTC. Its protein product is CASSGGYAGANVLTF.

This clonotype showed up just a few times. CDR3 amino acids: CASSDGGGQTDTQYF. CDR3 in DNA: TGTGCCAGCAGCGATGGGGGGGGGCAGACAGATACGCAGTATTTT. The gene calls are TRBV9 and TRBJ2-3, with D possibly matching TRBD2 (7 bases). CDR3 length: 15 residues. V lost 3 bases and J 3 bases, leaving 14 bases between the germline ends. Germline V gene lookup returns CDR1 SGDLS and CDR2 YYNGEE.

This clonotype was recorded a few times. Sequence at one end of the junction differs from germline and may be a read error. The rearrangement links TRBV6-1 to TRBJ2-1; TRBD2 agrees at 13 bases. In germline, CDR1 is MNHNS, CDR2 SASEGT. The CDR3 covers 13 residues. In DNA, the CDR3 is TGTGCCAGCAGAATTGGACTAGCGGGAGACGTTAACTTC. This encodes CASRIGLAGDVNF.

The table lists this clonotype with many counts. The chain is built from TRBV11-2 and TRBJ2-7; tentative D call: TRBD2 (5 bases). The germline V gene encodes CDR1 SGHAT and CDR2 FQNNGV. This CDR3 contains 12 residues. V was clipped by 8 bases and J by 3 bases, with 11 bases between them. This CDR3 reads CASGLGDYEQYF. DNA for the CDR3: TGTGCCAGCGGACTTGGAGACTACGAGCAGTACTTC.

V and J are TRBV28 and TRBJ1-1, with no clear D. The CDR3 sequence is 16 residues long. Germline lookup yields CDR1 MDHEN and CDR2 SYDVKM. Deletions cut 8 bases from V and 1 base from J, with 20 bases between. CDR3 bases: TGTGCCAGCCGTATCCTAAGGGCAGGCCCGAACACTGAAGCTTTCTTT. It codes for CASRILRAGPNTEAFF.

There are many counts of this clonotype. This chain connects TRBV11-1 to TRBJ2-7; 7 bases line up with TRBD2. With 4 bases clipped from V and 6 bases from J, the junction kept 9 bases outside the gene matches. The CDR3 contains 14 residues. The germline gives CDR1 SGHAT, CDR2 FQDESV (reference sequence). CDR3 residues: CASSWSGGFIEQYF. DNA of the CDR3: TGTGCCAGCAGCTGGTCGGGGGGATTTATCGAGCAGTACTTC.

The chain combines TRBV12-3 or TRBV12-4 with TRBJ1-3; D not resolved. The CDR3 is 14 residues long. Trimming removed 6 bases from V and 9 bases from J, with 18 bases in between. The CDR3: CASRKTSSFSTIYF. The CDR3 nucleotides are TGTGCCAGCAGAAAGACATCTAGTTTTAGCACCATATATTTT.

About this clonotype: It is likely a read error: a sequence one base away is far more abundant. The chain combines TRBV12-3 or TRBV12-4 with TRBJ2-7, with 14 bases matching TRBD2. After removal of 4 bases from V and 7 bases from J, the junction contained 15 bases not matched to a gene. The CDR3 runs 18 residues. The CDR3: CASSSGTSGSPRINEQYF. DNA of the CDR3: TGTGCCAGCAGTTCCGGGACTAGCGGGAGTCCTCGGATAAATGAGCAGTACTTC.

The sample holds a few counts of this clonotype. The rearrangement uses TRBV5-8 and TRBJ1-1, with 8 bases aligning to TRBD1. Trimming took 4 bases from V and 11 from J; bases not matched to a gene: 7. Per germline, CDR1 SGHTS and CDR2 YDEGEE. This CDR3 is built from 12 residues. The CDR3 is CASSRTGLSAFF. The CDR3 region has the DNA TGTGCCAGCAGCAGGACAGGGTTATCGGCTTTCTTT.

This clonotype was counted at least ten times. V and J are TRBV30 and TRBJ1-1; tentatively, D is TRBD1 (6 bases). The CDR3 has 13 amino acids. Trimming removed 1 base from V and 7 bases from J, with 13 bases in between. Germline assignment: CDR1 GTSNPN and CDR2 SVGIG (reference sequence). Here the CDR3 reads CAWSGAARGEAFF. CDR3 nucleotide sequence: TGTGCCTGGAGTGGGGCCGCCAGGGGTGAAGCTTTCTTT.

As concerns this clonotype: At one end the junction does not follow the germline gene, possibly because of a read error. The chain recombines TRBV5-1 with TRBJ2-1; a weak D match, TRBD2 (6 bases). Looked up from germline, CDR1 is SGHRS and CDR2 is YFSETQ. This CDR3 contains 13 residues. This chain's CDR3 is CASSGRRDNEQFF. The DNA for the CDR3 is TGTGCCAGCAGCGGGCGGAGGGACAATGAGCAGTTCTTC.

The V and J genes are TRBV5-4 and TRBJ2-1; D call uncertain. Per germline, CDR1 SGHNT and CDR2 YYREEE (reference sequence). Trimming stripped 5 bases from V and 2 bases from J, with 11 bases between. There are 14 residues in the CDR3. CDR3 loop: CASSHTSPYNEQFF. The CDR3 DNA sequence: TGTGCCAGCAGTCACACCAGCCCCTACAATGAGCAGTTCTTC.

This clonotype was recorded many times. This sequence joins TRBV3-1 and TRBJ1-5, with 7 positions matching TRBD1. The V gene end was trimmed by 1 base and the J gene end by 5 bases; junction bases not matched to a gene: 2. The CDR3 consists of 14 residues. Germline V gene data show CDR1 as LGHDT and CDR2 as YNNKEL (reference sequence). In DNA form, the CDR3 reads TGTGCCAGCAGCCAAGGACAGGGCCATCAGCCCCAGCATTTT. Amino acid sequence: CASSQGQGHQPQHF.

This clonotype was counted at least ten times. The V gene is TRBV30, the J gene TRBJ2-5; D possibly uses TRBD1 or TRBD2 (5 bases each). Germline CDR1 is GTSNPN and CDR2 is SVGIG (reference sequence). This CDR3 contains 16 residues. V lost 1 base, J lost 5 bases, and 20 bases lay in between. The CDR3 is CAWSGTGQGSSETQYF. The CDR3 nucleotides read TGTGCCTGGAGTGGGACGGGGCAGGGTAGCAGCGAGACCCAGTACTTC.

As for this clonotype: An end of the junction differs from the germline gene, which may be a read error. As DNA, the CDR3 is TGTGCCAGCACTGAACTGGGGGGGGGGCTGTTTTTT. Translated: CASTELGGGLFF. The chain uses TRBV6-1 and TRBJ2-2; TRBD2 aligns across 7 bases. Looked up from germline, CDR1 is MNHNS and CDR2 is SASEGT. The CDR3 has 12 residues.

This clonotype has a count of ten or more. The chain combines TRBV10-3 with TRBJ2-7; TRBD1 agrees at 10 bases. The V gene's germline CDR1 is ENHRY and CDR2 SYGVKD. CDR3 length: 13 residues. V lost 8 bases to trimming and J lost 5 bases; unmatched junction nucleotides: 6. The CDR3: CAIEDGTGDEQYF. Written as DNA, the CDR3 is TGTGCCATCGAGGACGGGACAGGGGACGAGCAGTACTTC.

This clonotype was seen more than once but under ten times. The V and J genes are TRBV19 and TRBJ2-7; no definite D call. V dropped 3 bases and J dropped 7 bases, with 16 bases sitting between them. The germline V gene has CDR1 LNHDA and CDR2 SQIVND (reference sequence). The CDR3 spans 14 residues. The chain's CDR3 is CASSIASHGGEQYF. CDR3 in DNA: TGTGCCAGTAGTATCGCATCACACGGTGGGGAGCAGTACTTC.